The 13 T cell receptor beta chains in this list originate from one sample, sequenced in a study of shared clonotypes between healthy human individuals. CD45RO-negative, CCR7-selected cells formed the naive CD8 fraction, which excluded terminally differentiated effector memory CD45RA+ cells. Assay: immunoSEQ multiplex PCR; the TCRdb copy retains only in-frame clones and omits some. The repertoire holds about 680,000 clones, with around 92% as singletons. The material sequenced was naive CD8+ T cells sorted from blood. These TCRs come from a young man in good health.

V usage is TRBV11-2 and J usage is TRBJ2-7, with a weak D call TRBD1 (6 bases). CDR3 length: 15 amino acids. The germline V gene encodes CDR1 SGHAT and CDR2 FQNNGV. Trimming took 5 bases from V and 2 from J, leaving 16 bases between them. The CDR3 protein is CASSPPMDRTYEQYF. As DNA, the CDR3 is TGTGCCAGCAGCCCACCCATGGACAGAACCTACGAGCAGTACTTC.

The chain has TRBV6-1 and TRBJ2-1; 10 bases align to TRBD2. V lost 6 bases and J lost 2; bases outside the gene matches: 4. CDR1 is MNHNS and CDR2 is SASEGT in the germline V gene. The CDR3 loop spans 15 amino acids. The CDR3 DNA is TGTGCCAGCAGGCCGGGACTAGCGACCTACAATGAGCAGTTCTTC. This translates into CASRPGLATYNEQFF.

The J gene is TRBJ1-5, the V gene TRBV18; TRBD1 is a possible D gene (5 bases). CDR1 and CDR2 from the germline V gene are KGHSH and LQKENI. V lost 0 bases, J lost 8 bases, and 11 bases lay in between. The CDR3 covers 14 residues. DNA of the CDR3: TGTGCCAGCTCACCACCGGGTTCCAGGGAGCCCCAGCATTTT. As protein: CASSPPGSREPQHF.

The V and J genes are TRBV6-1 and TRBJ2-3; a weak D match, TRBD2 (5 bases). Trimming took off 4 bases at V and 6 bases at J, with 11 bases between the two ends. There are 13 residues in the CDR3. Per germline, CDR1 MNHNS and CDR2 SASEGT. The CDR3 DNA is TGTGCCAGCAGTGTGGGCCCTAGCGATACGCAGTATTTT. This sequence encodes CASSVGPSDTQYF.

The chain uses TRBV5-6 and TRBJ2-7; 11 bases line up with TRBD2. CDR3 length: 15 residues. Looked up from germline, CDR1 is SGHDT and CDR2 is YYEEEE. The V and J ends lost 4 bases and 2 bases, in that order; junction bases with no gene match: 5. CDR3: CASSGGTSGTYEQYF. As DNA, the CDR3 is TGTGCCAGCAGCGGCGGGACTAGCGGCACCTACGAGCAGTACTTC.

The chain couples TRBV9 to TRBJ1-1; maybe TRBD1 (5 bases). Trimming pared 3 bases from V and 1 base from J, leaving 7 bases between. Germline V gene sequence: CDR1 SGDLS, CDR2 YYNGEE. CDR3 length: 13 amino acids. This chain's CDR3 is CASSAGANTEAFF. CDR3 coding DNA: TGTGCCAGCAGCGCTGGGGCGAACACTGAAGCTTTCTTT.

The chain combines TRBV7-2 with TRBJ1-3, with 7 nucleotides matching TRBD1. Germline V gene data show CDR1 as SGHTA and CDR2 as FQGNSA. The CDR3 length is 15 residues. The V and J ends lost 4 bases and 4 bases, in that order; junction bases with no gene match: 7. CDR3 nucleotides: TGTGCCAGCAGCTCCCCTTGGACAGGCGGAAACACCATATATTTT. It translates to CASSSPWTGGNTIYF. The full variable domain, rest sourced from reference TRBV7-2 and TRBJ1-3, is GAGVSQSPSNKVTEKGKDVELRCDPISGHTALYWYRQSLGQGLEFLIYFQGNSAPDKSGLPSDRFSAERTGGSVSTLTIQRTQQEDSAVYLCASSSPWTGGNTIYFGEGSWLTVV.

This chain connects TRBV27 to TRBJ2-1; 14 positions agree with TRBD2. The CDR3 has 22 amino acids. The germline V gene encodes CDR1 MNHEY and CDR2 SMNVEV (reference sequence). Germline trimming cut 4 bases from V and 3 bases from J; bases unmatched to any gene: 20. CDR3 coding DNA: TGTGCCAGCAGTTCCCTGGACCCTACCGGGACTAGCGGGAGTTGGGTCTACAATGAGCAGTTCTTC. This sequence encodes CASSSLDPTGTSGSWVYNEQFF.

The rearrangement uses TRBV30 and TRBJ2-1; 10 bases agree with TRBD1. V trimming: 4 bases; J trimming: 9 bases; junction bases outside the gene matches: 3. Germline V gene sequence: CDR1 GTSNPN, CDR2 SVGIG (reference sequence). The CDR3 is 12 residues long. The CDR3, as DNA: TGTGCCTGGACCCGGGACAGGGGTGAGCAGTTCTTC. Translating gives CAWTRDRGEQFF.

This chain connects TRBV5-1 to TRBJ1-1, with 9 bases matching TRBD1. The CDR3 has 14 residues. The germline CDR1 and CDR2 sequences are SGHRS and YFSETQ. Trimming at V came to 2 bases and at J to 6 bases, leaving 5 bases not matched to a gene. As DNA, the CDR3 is TGCGCCAGCAGCTTAACAGGGGGCTTGCCTGAAGCTTTCTTT. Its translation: CASSLTGGLPEAFF.

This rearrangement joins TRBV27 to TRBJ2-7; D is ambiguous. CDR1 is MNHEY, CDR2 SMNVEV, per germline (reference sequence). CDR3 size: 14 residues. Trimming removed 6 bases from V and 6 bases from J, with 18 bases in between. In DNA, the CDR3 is TGTGCCAGCAGCATCTTGGAGAGGTATGGCGAGCAGTACTTC. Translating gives CASSILERYGEQYF.

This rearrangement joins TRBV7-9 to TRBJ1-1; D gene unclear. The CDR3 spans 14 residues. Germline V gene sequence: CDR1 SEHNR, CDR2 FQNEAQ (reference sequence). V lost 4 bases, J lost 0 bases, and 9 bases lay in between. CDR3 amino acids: CASSSLQVNTEAFF. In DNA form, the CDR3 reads TGTGCCAGCAGCTCTTTACAAGTGAACACTGAAGCTTTCTTT.

CDR3 nucleotide sequence: TGTGCCACCCAGGGGGGTGGAATCTACAATGAGCAGTTCTTC. Its translation: CATQGGGIYNEQFF. The chain joins TRBV27 to TRBJ2-1, with D possibly TRBD1 on 7 matching bases. The CDR3 spans 14 residues. CDR1 is MNHEY, CDR2 SMNVEV, per germline (reference sequence). The V gene lost 10 bases and the J gene lost 3 bases, with 16 bases spanning the gap.